These 5 T cell receptor beta chains were sequenced from one sample in a study of blood T cell repertoires in COVID-19. Measured with immunoSEQ multiplex PCR; TCRdb has only the in-frame clones, and not every one. Of about 290,000 clones listed, roughly 86% were seen once; the top ten hold roughly 10%. The sequenced sample was peripheral blood. These receptor sequences come from a woman in her 30s with COVID-19, enrolled during active disease.

The chain recombines TRBV11-3 with TRBJ1-1; 9 positions match TRBD1. The V segment lost 4 bases and the J segment 8 bases; nucleotides outside the gene matches: 8. Germline V gene lookup returns CDR1 SGHNT and CDR2 YENEEA. The CDR3 has 14 amino acids. Here the CDR3 DNA reads TGTGCCAGCAGCTCTCCGAGAGGGACAGGGGAAGCTTTCTTT. This gives the protein CASSSPRGTGEAFF.

V usage is TRBV5-4 and J usage is TRBJ1-1; 7 bases are a match to TRBD1. This CDR3 comprises 16 residues. The germline V gene has CDR1 SGHNT and CDR2 YYREEE (reference sequence). Trimming took 3 bases from V and 1 from J; bases not matched to a gene: 9. CDR3 in DNA: TGTGCCAGCAGCTCCGAGACAGGGCCAGAGAACACTGAAGCTTTCTTT. Protein sequence: CASSSETGPENTEAFF. The complete variable domain, with remaining parts taken from reference TRBV5-4 and TRBJ1-1, reads ETGVTQSPTHLIKTRGQQVTLRCSSQSGHNTVSWYQQALGQGPQFIFQYYREEENGRGNFPPRFSGLQFPNYSSELNVNALELDDSALYLCASSSETGPENTEAFFGQGTRLTVV.

The CDR3 here is CASSFGTVYGYTF. The CDR3 DNA reads TGTGCCAGCAGTTTTGGGACTGTCTATGGCTACACCTTC. This sequence joins TRBV28 and TRBJ1-2; D perhaps matches TRBD1 (5 bases). Trimming removed 3 bases from V and 4 bases from J, with 9 bases in between. Per germline, CDR1 MDHEN and CDR2 SYDVKM. This CDR3 is built from 13 residues.

The V and J genes are TRBV5-1 and TRBJ1-1; 10 bases match TRBD1. Trimming took 6 bases from V and 5 from J; bases not matched to a gene: 7. The germline V gene has CDR1 SGHRS and CDR2 YFSETQ. CDR3 size: 14 residues. In nucleotides, the CDR3 is TGCGCCAGCAATCCCGGACAGGGGGGTACTGAAGCTTTCTTT. Translated, it gives CASNPGQGGTEAFF.

The chain has TRBV19 and TRBJ1-1; TRBD1 agrees at 9 bases. The germline CDR1 and CDR2 sequences are LNHDA and SQIVND (reference sequence). V lost 4 bases and J lost 9; bases outside the gene matches: 12. The CDR3 is 15 amino acids. CDR3 in DNA: TGTGCCAGTAGTACTCATAGCCCCGGGACAGGGAAAGCTTTCTTT. It encodes CASSTHSPGTGKAFF.